This is a list of T cell receptor beta chains from one sample in a study of T cells in localized non-small cell lung cancer. The repertoire was sequenced with immunoSEQ multiplex PCR; TCRdb's copy has only in-frame clones and lacks some. This sample has about 19,000 clones, with approximately 80% found just once. The sample in question was peripheral blood, obtained before any cancer treatment. The receptors stem from a man aged 40-75 years with stage I lung adenocarcinoma. Each CDR3 is given with its conserved first and last residue. Fields, in order: CDR3 DNA, CDR3 protein, J gene, CDR3 length, V gene, D gene, clone size. A D gene is named only where the DNA matches it firmly. Clone size is stated in some rows and not others, as once, few, many or a class when expanded.

DNA: TGTGCCAGCAGTCTCTTGCGGGAGGGCCTCTCAGATACGCAGTATTTT
CDR3: CASSLLREGLSDTQYF
J: TRBJ2-3
length: 16
V: TRBV27
D: TRBD2
size: .

DNA: TGCAGCGTTGAGGGGGGGAGCGGCTACGAGCAGTACTTC
CDR3: CSVEGGSGYEQYF
J: TRBJ2-7
length: 13
V: TRBV29-1
D: TRBD2
size: .

DNA: TGTGCCAGCAGCCTCCGGGGCCTAGCCGGCCTGAGCTCCTACAATGAGCAGTTCTTC
CDR3: CASSLRGLAGLSSYNEQFF
J: TRBJ2-1
length: 19
V: TRBV7-2
D: .
size: few

DNA: TGCGCCAGCAATGCGGGACAGGGGGTCGACTATGGCTACACCTTC
CDR3: CASNAGQGVDYGYTF
J: TRBJ1-2
length: 15
V: TRBV5-1
D: TRBD1
size: .

DNA: TGTGCCAGCAGTTTTGGGACTTCCGGCAATGAGCAGTTCTTC
CDR3: CASSFGTSGNEQFF
J: TRBJ2-1
length: 14
V: TRBV27
D: .
size: once

DNA: TGTGCCAGCAGCCCGGGACAGGGGATCGATGGCTACACCTTC
CDR3: CASSPGQGIDGYTF
J: TRBJ1-2
length: 14
V: TRBV5-4
D: TRBD1
size: once

DNA: TGTGCCAGCAGCTCTCAGGGACTAGCGGCCGGTGAGCTGTTTTTT
CDR3: CASSSQGLAAGELFF
J: TRBJ2-2
length: 15
V: TRBV7-2
D: TRBD2
size: .

DNA: TGTGCCAGCTTAGACCCTCTCCACTACGAGCAGTACTTC
CDR3: CASLDPLHYEQYF
J: TRBJ2-7
length: 13
V: TRBV28
D: .
size: few

DNA: TGTGCCAGTAGTATGAAGGCATGGGGGCCGTGGGAAAAACTGTTTTTT
CDR3: CASSMKAWGPWEKLFF
J: TRBJ1-4
length: 16
V: TRBV19
D: .
size: .

DNA: TGTGCCAGCAGTTTATTTAAGGGGGCGGGAACCGGGGAGCTGTTTTTT
CDR3: CASSLFKGAGTGELFF
J: TRBJ2-2
length: 16
V: TRBV28
D: .
size: .

DNA: TGTGCCAGTGAGGGTATCGGGGGCAGGACGGAGATGTCCTACGAGCAGTACTTC
CDR3: CASEGIGGRTEMSYEQYF
J: TRBJ2-7
length: 18
V: TRBV19
D: .
size: .

DNA: TGTGCCAGTAGTTATATACTAGCGGGGGGGTACAATGAGCAGTTCTTC
CDR3: CASSYILAGGYNEQFF
J: TRBJ2-1
length: 16
V: TRBV19
D: TRBD2
size: .

DNA: TGTGCCAGCAGCCAATCATGGGGCCCCAGAAAAGCGAACACCGGGGAGCTGTTTTTT
CDR3: CASSQSWGPRKANTGELFF
J: TRBJ2-2
length: 19
V: TRBV11-2
D: .
size: .

DNA: TGTGCCAGCTCACCCCGGGACAGGTACTACGAGCAGTACTTC
CDR3: CASSPRDRYYEQYF
J: TRBJ2-7
length: 14
V: TRBV18
D: TRBD1
size: .

DNA: TGTGCCAGCAGCGTGGGGACTAGCGGAACCACAGATACGCAGTATTTT
CDR3: CASSVGTSGTTDTQYF
J: TRBJ2-3
length: 16
V: TRBV9
D: TRBD2
size: .

DNA: TGCAGTGCTAGATGGGGGTATGGCTACACCTTC
CDR3: CSARWGYGYTF
J: TRBJ1-2
length: 11
V: TRBV20-1
D: .
size: .

DNA: TGTGCCAGCAGCTCAGTCGGGGGTAATGAAAAACTGTTTTTT
CDR3: CASSSVGGNEKLFF
J: TRBJ1-4
length: 14
V: TRBV7-9
D: .
size: .

DNA: TGTGCCATCCAGGATTCGTCCTATGGCTACACCTTC
CDR3: CAIQDSSYGYTF
J: TRBJ1-2
length: 12
V: TRBV6-1
D: .
size: .

DNA: TGTGCCAGCAGTTTGCGGGGCTCGGGAAGCTATGGCTACACCTTC
CDR3: CASSLRGSGSYGYTF
J: TRBJ1-2
length: 15
V: TRBV28
D: .
size: .

DNA: TGCAGCGTTGAAGGGACGGACTATGGCTACACCTTC
CDR3: CSVEGTDYGYTF
J: TRBJ1-2
length: 12
V: TRBV29-1
D: .
size: .

DNA: TGTGCCAGCAGTGGGGGAGCGGTAGCTCCGGGGGAGCAGTACTTC
CDR3: CASSGGAVAPGEQYF
J: TRBJ2-7
length: 15
V: TRBV2
D: .
size: .

DNA: TGTGCCAGCAGTGCCGACAGGGTGTTCGACGAGCAGTACTTC
CDR3: CASSADRVFDEQYF
J: TRBJ2-7
length: 14
V: TRBV6-1
D: TRBD1
size: .

DNA: TGTGCCAGCAGCCGAGGTGGCGGGGGGGCAGGAGATACGCAGTATTTT
CDR3: CASSRGGGGAGDTQYF
J: TRBJ2-3
length: 16
V: TRBV7-3
D: TRBD2
size: .

DNA: TGTGCCACCAGCAGAGTCGGGCAAAACACCGGGGAGCTGTTTTTT
CDR3: CATSRVGQNTGELFF
J: TRBJ2-2
length: 15
V: TRBV15
D: .
size: once

DNA: TGTGCCAGCAATTTATACGAATCTGGAAACACCATATATTTT
CDR3: CASNLYESGNTIYF
J: TRBJ1-3
length: 14
V: TRBV6-6
D: .
size: once

DNA: TGTGCCAGCAGCTTTTCAGGGATAGATACGCAGTATTTT
CDR3: CASSFSGIDTQYF
J: TRBJ2-3
length: 13
V: TRBV11-2
D: .
size: few

DNA: TGTGCCAGCAGTTTAAGGCTAACAGAGGCTAGAGAGACCCAGTACTTC
CDR3: CASSLRLTEARETQYF
J: TRBJ2-5
length: 16
V: TRBV28
D: .
size: .

DNA: TGTGCCAGCAGTTACCGGAACAGGGATATACTGTTTTTT
CDR3: CASSYRNRDILFF
J: TRBJ1-4
length: 13
V: TRBV27
D: .
size: .

DNA: TGTGCCAGCAGTTTCTCTCGGGCAGCTCATGGCTACACCTTC
CDR3: CASSFSRAAHGYTF
J: TRBJ1-2
length: 14
V: TRBV6-6
D: .
size: few

DNA: TGCGCCAGCAGCCACTTCCAGGGACTGAACTATGGCTACACCTTC
CDR3: CASSHFQGLNYGYTF
J: TRBJ1-2
length: 15
V: TRBV4-1
D: .
size: .

DNA: TGTGCCAGCATCCTACGCAGGGGGAGGAACACTGAAGCTTTCTTT
CDR3: CASILRRGRNTEAFF
J: TRBJ1-1
length: 15
V: TRBV28
D: TRBD1
size: .

DNA: TGTGCCATCCTACCGGAGGGAGAAAGAGAGACCCAGTACTTC
CDR3: CAILPEGERETQYF
J: TRBJ2-5
length: 14
V: TRBV5-5
D: .
size: .

DNA: TGTGCCAGCAGCTTAAGGGGAGGGCGGGGGGCAGGGGAGCAGTACTTC
CDR3: CASSLRGGRGAGEQYF
J: TRBJ2-7
length: 16
V: TRBV11-2
D: TRBD2
size: .

DNA: TGTGCCAGCCGAGCGGGAGCCCTCAATGAGCAGTTCTTC
CDR3: CASRAGALNEQFF
J: TRBJ2-1
length: 13
V: TRBV7-9
D: TRBD2
size: .

DNA: TGTGCCAGCAGTGCCAGGGGAGGACACACTGAAGCTTTCTTT
CDR3: CASSARGGHTEAFF
J: TRBJ1-1
length: 14
V: TRBV2
D: .
size: .

DNA: TGTGCCAGCAGCTTGGCCGGCTGGGGGGACGCCTCTGGGGCCAACGTCCTGACTTTC
CDR3: CASSLAGWGDASGANVLTF
J: TRBJ2-6
length: 19
V: TRBV5-4
D: .
size: once

DNA: TGCAGTGCCAGACTAGGGGAGACCCAGTACTTC
CDR3: CSARLGETQYF
J: TRBJ2-5
length: 11
V: TRBV20-1
D: .
size: once

DNA: TGCGCCAGCAGTGAGATAGGGCGTAGCTCCTACAATGAGCAGTTCTTC
CDR3: CASSEIGRSSYNEQFF
J: TRBJ2-1
length: 16
V: TRBV10-2
D: .
size: .

DNA: TGTGCCAGCAGCCCCGGGGGGGGCTACGAGCAGTACTTC
CDR3: CASSPGGGYEQYF
J: TRBJ2-7
length: 13
V: TRBV6-5
D: TRBD2
size: .

DNA: TGTGCCAGCAGTTCCTACAGGGGGCAGAGCACAGATACGCAGTATTTT
CDR3: CASSSYRGQSTDTQYF
J: TRBJ2-3
length: 16
V: TRBV6-5
D: TRBD1
size: few

DNA: TGTGCCAGCAGCGGTATAGCGGGAGCGGGAGTAAATGAGCAGTTCTTC
CDR3: CASSGIAGAGVNEQFF
J: TRBJ2-1
length: 16
V: TRBV4-2
D: TRBD2
size: .

DNA: TGTGCCACCAGCAGAGGTCCCCTAGCCGGGAGCTCTGGAAACACCATATATTTT
CDR3: CATSRGPLAGSSGNTIYF
J: TRBJ1-3
length: 18
V: TRBV15
D: .
size: .

DNA: TGTGCCAGCAGTCGGACTAGCGGTCGTAAAACCTCCTACGAGCAGTACTTC
CDR3: CASSRTSGRKTSYEQYF
J: TRBJ2-7
length: 17
V: TRBV27
D: TRBD2
size: .

DNA: TGTGCCAGCATCCGAGCGGGAGTAGGCAATGAGCAGTTCTTC
CDR3: CASIRAGVGNEQFF
J: TRBJ2-1
length: 14
V: TRBV28
D: TRBD2
size: .

DNA: TGCGCCAGCAGCCGGACAGGACCAGATGTAACCGTAAGCAATCAGCCCCAGCATTTT
CDR3: CASSRTGPDVTVSNQPQHF
J: TRBJ1-5
length: 19
V: TRBV23-1
D: TRBD1
size: .